Listed below are T cell receptor beta chains from one sample, sequenced in a study of blood T cell repertoires in COVID-19. The data were produced by immunoSEQ multiplex PCR, yet TCRdb's version contains in-frame clones alone and is incomplete. The repertoire holds around 150,000 clones, about 90% seen once, with about 4.2% in the top ten. Specimen: peripheral blood. Every receptor here comes from a woman aged 55-69 years with active or convalescent COVID-19. The CDR3 runs from the conserved cysteine through the conserved F or W. Each record gives: clone size, V gene, CDR3 protein. Some rows mark clone size as missing; the rest say once, few, many or name a class of expanded clone.

abundance: NA
v_gene: TRBV29-1
CDR3aa: CSVWDSSNEKLFF

abundance: NA
v_gene: TRBV29-1
CDR3aa: CSSQVLATDTQYF

abundance: NA
v_gene: TRBV4-2
CDR3aa: CASSQGRTDQETQYF

abundance: NA
v_gene: TRBV5-1
CDR3aa: CASSSPADTQYF

abundance: once
v_gene: TRBV12-5
CDR3aa: CASGQTGNTIYF

abundance: NA
v_gene: TRBV5-4
CDR3aa: CASSLDSGGPNEQFF

abundance: NA
v_gene: TRBV5-4
CDR3aa: CASSLGEYNEQFF

abundance: NA
v_gene: TRBV29-1
CDR3aa: CSGLTGYHIQYF

abundance: NA
v_gene: TRBV6-6
CDR3aa: CASSYGGTGEYGYTF

abundance: NA
v_gene: TRBV5-6
CDR3aa: CASSPYRDRSGELFF

abundance: few
v_gene: TRBV9
CDR3aa: CASSQETNEQFF

abundance: NA
v_gene: TRBV7-2
CDR3aa: CASTETGGLWNEQFF

abundance: once
v_gene: TRBV2
CDR3aa: CASSGSLYGYTF

abundance: NA
v_gene: TRBV10-2
CDR3aa: CASSEGQGQFF

abundance: NA
v_gene: TRBV5-8
CDR3aa: CASSFDRGNQETQYF

abundance: NA
v_gene: TRBV12-5
CDR3aa: CASGLVESGGEQYF

abundance: NA
v_gene: TRBV29-1
CDR3aa: CSVGQGSNQPQHF

abundance: NA
v_gene: TRBV5-1
CDR3aa: CASSLEVRGGNTEAFF

abundance: NA
v_gene: TRBV11-2
CDR3aa: CASSLLALAGGRQYF

abundance: once
v_gene: TRBV19
CDR3aa: CATGGGVSTDTQYF

abundance: NA
v_gene: TRBV5-1
CDR3aa: CASSTTGSNTGELFF

abundance: NA
v_gene: TRBV6-5
CDR3aa: CASSTRAGGTEAFF

abundance: NA
v_gene: TRBV11-2
CDR3aa: CASSSSHGGGKLFF

abundance: NA
v_gene: TRBV6-2/TRBV6-3
CDR3aa: CASSLTSGGAGETQYF

abundance: NA
v_gene: TRBV6-5
CDR3aa: CASSTSNTGELFF

abundance: NA
v_gene: TRBV6-1
CDR3aa: CASSKGGASGVQETQYF

abundance: NA
v_gene: TRBV4-3
CDR3aa: CASSHVVGGTGGNYGYTF

abundance: NA
v_gene: TRBV15
CDR3aa: CATSREGTSGGVAKNIQYF

abundance: NA
v_gene: TRBV5-5
CDR3aa: CASSRTSGGAGDTQYF

abundance: NA
v_gene: TRBV6-5
CDR3aa: CASSPSTTGGSGYTF

abundance: NA
v_gene: TRBV3-1/TRBV3-2
CDR3aa: CASSQRGWTNEKLFF

abundance: NA
v_gene: TRBV6-1
CDR3aa: CASSVSVWTGELFF

abundance: NA
v_gene: TRBV18
CDR3aa: CASSPRLAETYEQYF

abundance: NA
v_gene: TRBV5-1
CDR3aa: CASTLGGVITDTQYF

abundance: NA
v_gene: TRBV28
CDR3aa: CASSPTTGEATRRGYTF

abundance: NA
v_gene: TRBV5-1
CDR3aa: CASSLNGGFTDTQYF

abundance: NA
v_gene: TRBV7-9
CDR3aa: CASSLALLVFEQFF

abundance: NA
v_gene: TRBV6-5
CDR3aa: CASSSGGSRKTQYF

abundance: NA
v_gene: TRBV5-3
CDR3aa: CASTRGLATYIQYF

abundance: once
v_gene: TRBV5-1
CDR3aa: CASSGIGAGIGVETQYF

abundance: NA
v_gene: TRBV6-6
CDR3aa: CASSYETGNTEAFF

abundance: NA
v_gene: TRBV4-3
CDR3aa: CASSRIGGDTQYF

abundance: NA
v_gene: TRBV6-5
CDR3aa: CASTQGQGGNEQFF

abundance: once
v_gene: TRBV30
CDR3aa: CAWSADRGQSPLHF

abundance: NA
v_gene: TRBV3-1/TRBV3-2
CDR3aa: CASSQGLYEKLFF

abundance: NA
v_gene: TRBV5-1
CDR3aa: CASSLGGQGDGAFF

abundance: NA
v_gene: TRBV6-5
CDR3aa: CASRDGGWTGYTF

abundance: NA
v_gene: TRBV2
CDR3aa: CASSELSSTDTQYF

abundance: NA
v_gene: TRBV11-2
CDR3aa: CASSLARYDYGYTF

abundance: NA
v_gene: TRBV10-1
CDR3aa: CASSEGLAGNTDTQYF

abundance: NA
v_gene: TRBV5-5
CDR3aa: CASSLDLGFSYEQYF